These 15 T cell receptor beta chains came from one sample sequenced in a study of blood T cells in healthy people across ages (dated by TCRdb to 2015 to 2017). The library relied on 5' RACE. Sequencing was performed on an Illumina HiSeq 2500. A second PCR of roughly 6 to 11 cycles was performed with a sample-barcoded 5' primer and a J-beta primer mix. TCRdb passed the public sequencing reads through fastp at Q25 and MiXCR, retaining productive beta sequences. Under each unique CDR3 protein, matching rows form one entry showing the most common genes and DNA. A total of over 1.5 million distinct CDR3 sequences appear in this sample, 40% to 55% of them only once. More than 2% of the sample is in the top ten clones. Input material: blood. These receptors were obtained from a woman aged 40 to 55 in good health.

V gene TRBV5-1 combines with J gene TRBJ2-5, with TRBD2 matching 11 bases. The V segment lost 6 bases and the J segment 3 bases; nucleotides outside the gene matches: 13. Germline V lookup: CDR1 SGHRS, CDR2 YFSETQ. This CDR3 has 17 amino acids. For the CDR3, the DNA is TGCGCCAGCACCTTTTCCCCTTTAGCGGGGGGGAAAGAGACCCAGTACTTC. Protein sequence: CASTFSPLAGGKETQYF.

This chain connects TRBV10-3 to TRBJ1-1, with 9 bases matching TRBD1. CDR1 ENHRY and CDR2 SYGVKD come from the germline V gene. The CDR3 is made up of 17 amino acids. With V trimmed by 7 bases and J by 1 base, 13 bases remained unmatched. The CDR3 DNA reads as TGTGCCATCAAGCCGGGACAGGGAATTGCGGGGAACACTGAAGCTTTCTTT. Encoded protein: CAIKPGQGIAGNTEAFF.

This chain links TRBV3-1 with TRBJ2-5, with D tentatively TRBD2 (7 bases). The ends were cut back, 1 base at V and 4 bases at J, with 16 bases in the middle. Germline V gives CDR1 LGHDT, CDR2 YNNKEL (reference sequence). This CDR3 comprises 16 residues. The CDR3 loop reads CASSQGRGGASETQYF. As DNA, the CDR3 is TGTGCCAGCAGCCAAGGAAGGGGGGGGGCATCAGAGACCCAGTACTTC.

The rearrangement joins TRBV7-9 to TRBJ2-6; TRBD1 might be the D (5 bases). Germline V lookup: CDR1 SEHNR, CDR2 FQNEAQ (reference sequence). This CDR3 has 18 amino acids. V lost 1 base, J lost 0 bases, and 13 bases lay in between. The CDR3 DNA reads TGTGCCAGCAGCTTAGAAAAGGGGTTCGGCTCTGGGGCCAACGTCCTGACTTTC. Residues: CASSLEKGFGSGANVLTF.

This chain links TRBV12-3 or TRBV12-4 with TRBJ2-4; 12 nucleotides line up with TRBD2. With the DNA end fitting TRBJ2-5 better, the J assignment may be wrong. CDR3 size: 17 residues. This chain's CDR3 is CASNNGASGGALETQYF. The CDR3 bases are TGTGCCAGCAACAATGGGGCTAGCGGGGGGGCGCTTGAGACCCAGTACTTC.

This chain connects TRBV7-6 to TRBJ2-5, with TRBD2 matching 9 bases. The CDR3 has 16 residues. Germline CDR1 SGHVS, CDR2 FNYEAQ. V was pared by 6 bases and J by 1 base, with 9 bases of the junction left unmatched. The CDR3 DNA is TGTGCCAGCAGTCCCTCGGGACTAGCCCCCCAAGAGACCCAGTACTTC. It specifies CASSPSGLAPQETQYF.

V is TRBV27 and J is TRBJ1-2; 7 nucleotides line up with TRBD1. Trimming cost V 3 bases and J 1 base; bases outside gene matches: 17. This CDR3 has 19 residues. The germline CDR1 and CDR2 sequences are MNHEY and SMNVEV (reference sequence). The CDR3 spells CASSFNLRQGSASNYGYTF. In nucleotides, the CDR3 is TGTGCCAGCAGTTTCAATCTTCGACAGGGCAGCGCAAGTAACTATGGCTACACCTTC.

The rearrangement links TRBV28 to TRBJ2-3; the match to TRBD1 covers 12 bases. Germline CDR1 and CDR2: MDHEN and SYDVKM. With V trimmed by 6 bases and J by 5 bases, 6 bases remained unmatched. The CDR3 is 15 residues long. The CDR3 spells CASSLRDRGRDTQYF. The DNA for the CDR3 is TGTGCCAGCAGCCTCCGGGACAGGGGGCGAGATACGCAGTATTTT.

This clonotype was observed once. The chain links TRBV5-4 to TRBJ1-2; D remains unclear. CDR3 size: 17 residues. V lost 4 bases and J 1 base, leaving 20 bases between the germline ends. The V gene's germline CDR1 is SGHNT and CDR2 YYREEE (reference sequence). The CDR3 DNA sequence: TGTGCCAGCAGCCCGCCGAGTAAAGGGATTCGTAACTATGGCTACACCTTC. This gives the protein CASSPPSKGIRNYGYTF.

Only a few counts were recorded for this clonotype. V is TRBV10-3 and J is TRBJ2-4; D perhaps matches TRBD1 (5 bases). In germline, CDR1 is ENHRY, CDR2 SYGVKD. Between the trimmed V and J ends, which lost 2 bases and 5 bases, there was a span of 7 bases. The CDR3 loop spans 13 amino acids. Here the CDR3 DNA reads TGTGCCATCAGTGAGGACAGCGAAAACATTCAGTACTTC. Protein: CAISEDSENIQYF.

The chain carries TRBV18 and TRBJ1-2; TRBD1 matches 7 bases. The germline V gene has CDR1 KGHSH and CDR2 LQKENI. There are 14 residues in the CDR3. Germline trimming cut 4 bases from V and 4 bases from J; bases unmatched to any gene: 6. This chain's CDR3 is CASSRDRDAYGYTF. CDR3 sequence (DNA): TGTGCCAGCTCACGAGACAGGGATGCCTATGGCTACACCTTC. The full variable domain, completed using reference TRBV18 and TRBJ1-2, is NAGVMQNPRHLVRRRGQEARLRCSPMKGHSHVYWYRQLPEEGLKFMVYLQKENIIDESGMPKERFSAEFPKEGPSILRIQQVVRGDSAAYFCASSRDRDAYGYTFGSGTRLTVV.

The chain joins TRBV7-2 to TRBJ2-3; 8 bases are a match to TRBD1. Looked up from germline, CDR1 is SGHTA and CDR2 is FQGNSA. J was trimmed by 1 base and V by 6 bases; bases with no gene match: 6. The CDR3 is made up of 15 amino acids. The CDR3 DNA is TGTGCCAGCAGTCCCCAACAGGGGGGCACAGATACGCAGTATTTT. Translated, it gives CASSPQQGGTDTQYF.

Notes on this clonotype: A read error may produce the germline difference seen at one junction end. V and J are TRBV7-2 and TRBJ2-7; the match to TRBD2 covers 7 bases. There are 15 residues in the CDR3. Germline CDR1 and CDR2: SGHTA and FQGNSA. CDR3 sequence: CASSYRTSPFYEQYF. The DNA for the CDR3 is TGCGCCAGCAGCTACCGGACTAGTCCTTTCTACGAGCAGTACTTC.

V is TRBV10-2 and J is TRBJ2-3; D gene uncertain. There are 16 residues in the CDR3. Trimming left V 4 bases short and J 0 bases short, with 14 bases between. Germline CDR1 is WSHSY and CDR2 is SAAADI. The CDR3 sequence is CASSGFNSASTDTQYF. The CDR3 nucleotides are TGCGCCAGCAGTGGATTCAACAGTGCTAGCACAGATACGCAGTATTTT.

The chain combines TRBV4-3 with TRBJ2-1; no clear D. V was cut by 1 base and J by 2 bases, with 12 bases left in between. Germline-derived CDR1 and CDR2 are LGHNA and YSLEER. This CDR3 region has 16 residues. CDR3 coding DNA: TGCGCCAGCAGCCAAGCCCGGACCCTCACCTACAATGAGCAGTTCTTC. This gives the protein CASSQARTLTYNEQFF.